This record covers a single T cell receptor (beta chain). The antigen remains unidentified. Trimming cost V 10 bases and J 3 bases, with 16 bases left between them. Per germline, CDR1 LNHDA and CDR2 SQIVND (reference sequence). This CDR3 comprises 13 residues. Generated by immunoSEQ multiplex PCR, the TCRdb table keeps only in-frame clones and is missing some. The sample carries 200,000 or so clones, about 91% recorded once. This sample is drawn from a study of cytomegalovirus exposure and HLA in healthy donors. Study findings and constraints: The tendency of first-cohort TCR clusters to co-occur in the roughly 130 validation repertoires emerged from a later analysis.

The chain is built from TRBV19 and TRBJ2-7, with D possibly TRBD2 on 6 matching bases. The TCR was taken from a woman between 18 and 30 years old in good health and CMV-seronegative. The sequencing sample was made of PBMCs. The CDR3 region is CATRGPRVYEQYF. The CDR3 coding sequence is TGTGCCACGCGGGGCCCTCGGGTCTACGAGCAGTACTTC. Filled out from reference TRBV19 and TRBJ2-7, the complete variable domain reads DGGITQSPKYLFRKEGQNVTLSCEQNLNHDAMYWYRQDPGQGLRLIYYSQIVNDFQKGDIAEGYSVSREKKESFPLTVTSAQKNPTAFYLCATRGPRVYEQYFGPGTRLTVT.